These 26 T cell receptor beta chains were sequenced from one sample in a study of blood T cell repertoires in COVID-19. TCRdb's copy holds only in-frame clones and misses some; the assay was immunoSEQ multiplex PCR. The sample includes about 72,000 clones, approximately 86% of them seen just once. The sample was peripheral blood. The receptors stem from a woman aged 60-75 years with acute or convalescent COVID-19.

This chain links TRBV5-1 with TRBJ2-1, with 11 positions matching TRBD1. The CDR3 contains 15 residues. Trimming at V came to 5 bases and at J to 8 bases, leaving 9 bases not matched to a gene. Looked up from germline, CDR1 is SGHRS and CDR2 is YFSETQ. CDR3 DNA sequence: TGCGCCAGCAGTCGGGAGGACAGGGGGCACGATGAGCAGTTCTTC. Protein sequence: CASSREDRGHDEQFF.

This clone has only one observation. This chain uses TRBV5-1 with TRBJ1-1, with a possible D match to TRBD1 (6 bases). This CDR3 spans 15 amino acids. Trimming shortened V by 4 bases and J by 1 base, and 14 bases separated the two germline ends. Germline CDR1 SGHRS, CDR2 YFSETQ. Written as DNA, the CDR3 is TGCGCCAGCAGCCCCATAGTAGGGGGGAACACTGAAGCTTTCTTT. Protein sequence: CASSPIVGGNTEAFF. Looking up the rest from reference TRBV5-1 and TRBJ1-1 gives the full variable domain: KAGVTQTPRYLIKTRGQQVTLSCSPISGHRSVSWYQQTPGQGLQFLFEYFSETQRNKGNFPGRFSGRQFSNSRSEMNVSTLELGDSALYLCASSPIVGGNTEAFFGQGTRLTVV.

The V gene is TRBV18, the J gene TRBJ2-2; 7 bases are a match to TRBD2. This CDR3 contains 16 residues. V trimming: 3 bases; J trimming: 4 bases; junction bases outside the gene matches: 8. Germline CDR1 reads KGHSH; CDR2 reads LQKENI. The DNA for the CDR3 is TGTGCCAGCTCACCGCGGACGAGCGGGGCCACCGGGGAGCTGTTTTTT. Translated, it gives CASSPRTSGATGELFF.

The V call is TRBV10-3, the J call TRBJ2-7; 7 bases match TRBD2. The CDR3 is 15 amino acids. With V trimmed by 10 bases and J by 2 bases, 14 bases remained unmatched. Germline CDR1 is ENHRY and CDR2 is SYGVKD. The CDR3 DNA is TGTGCCACACGGTGTTGTGGGGGGGGTACCTACGAGCAGTACTTC. It translates to CATRCCGGGTYEQYF.

The V and J genes are TRBV19 and TRBJ1-3; D perhaps matches TRBD1 (5 bases). This CDR3 is built from 16 residues. The germline CDR1 and CDR2 sequences are LNHDA and SQIVND (reference sequence). The V end was cut by 6 bases, the J end by 0 bases, with 15 bases between. The CDR3 spells CASSRQIKRSGNTIYF. The CDR3 DNA sequence: TGTGCCAGTAGCCGACAGATTAAGCGCTCTGGAAACACCATATATTTT.

The chain links TRBV6-5 to TRBJ2-2, with TRBD2 matching over 10 bases. The junction had 3 bases not matched to a gene; V was cut back by 4 bases and J by 4 bases. Germline lookup yields CDR1 MNHEY and CDR2 SVGAGI. There are 15 residues in the CDR3. CDR3 residues: CASSSPSGGTGELFF. In nucleotides, the CDR3 is TGTGCCAGCAGTTCCCCTAGCGGGGGCACCGGGGAGCTGTTTTTT.

The chain joins TRBV6-5 to TRBJ1-2; maybe TRBD1 (5 bases). Germline V gives CDR1 MNHEY, CDR2 SVGAGI. This CDR3 is 12 amino acids long. Trimming left V 7 bases short and J 5 bases short, with 11 bases between. The CDR3 is CASNPTEYGYTF. In nucleotides, the CDR3 is TGTGCCAGCAACCCGACAGAATATGGCTACACCTTC.

The chain is built from TRBV7-9 and TRBJ2-1, with 10 bases aligning to TRBD2. V lost 5 bases and J lost 7; bases outside the gene matches: 11. Per the germline V gene, CDR1 is SEHNR and CDR2 is FQNEAQ (reference sequence). CDR3 size: 16 residues. The CDR3 loop is CASSPLGAGGQNEQFF. For the CDR3, the DNA is TGTGCCAGCAGCCCGTTAGGAGCGGGGGGGCAAAATGAGCAGTTCTTC. Combining the CDR3 with reference TRBV7-9 and TRBJ2-1 gives the whole variable domain DTGVSQNPRHKITKRGQNVTFRCDPISEHNRLYWYRQTLGQGPEFLTYFQNEAQLEKSRLLSDRFSAERPKGSFSTLEIQRTEQGDSAMYLCASSPLGAGGQNEQFFGPGTRLTVL.

V and J are TRBV11-2 and TRBJ2-1; tentative D call: TRBD1 (6 bases). The CDR3 totals 15 residues. V was trimmed by 5 bases and J by 2 bases, leaving 13 bases between them. Germline-derived CDR1 and CDR2 are SGHAT and FQNNGV. CDR3 loop: CASSRNRVPYNEQFF. DNA of the CDR3: TGTGCCAGCAGCAGAAACAGGGTCCCCTACAATGAGCAGTTCTTC.

The chain combines TRBV12-5 with TRBJ1-1; TRBD1 agrees at 8 bases. In germline, CDR1 is LGHNT, CDR2 FRNRAP. The CDR3 runs to 17 residues. The V and J ends lost 5 bases and 1 base, in that order; junction bases with no gene match: 12. CDR3 in amino acids: CASGPQPRTGRNTEAFF. The DNA of the CDR3 is TGTGCTAGTGGTCCCCAACCTCGGACAGGGAGGAACACTGAAGCTTTCTTT.

The chain is built from TRBV18 and TRBJ2-2; 9 bases agree with TRBD1. V gave up 5 bases and J gave up 4 bases; unmatched junction bases: 11. The CDR3 is made up of 17 amino acids. Germline V CDR1 and CDR2: KGHSH, LQKENI. CDR3 amino acids: CASSSSTGGQSTGELFF. DNA for the CDR3: TGTGCCAGCTCATCCAGTACAGGGGGCCAAAGCACCGGGGAGCTGTTTTTT. Filled out from reference TRBV18 and TRBJ2-2, the complete variable domain reads NAGVMQNPRHLVRRRGQEARLRCSPMKGHSHVYWYRQLPEEGLKFMVYLQKENIIDESGMPKERFSAEFPKEGPSILRIQQVVRGDSAAYFCASSSSTGGQSTGELFFGEGSRLTVL.

The chain has TRBV4-1 and TRBJ2-5; 9 nucleotides line up with TRBD1. Unmatched junction bases numbered 13, after V lost 3 bases and J lost 5 bases. This CDR3 is built from 17 residues. The V gene's germline CDR1 is MGHRA and CDR2 YSYEKL. The CDR3 sequence: CASSQKTGGAFQETQYF. CDR3 nucleotide sequence: TGCGCCAGCAGCCAGAAAACAGGGGGCGCGTTTCAGGAGACCCAGTACTTC.

The chain combines TRBV3-1 (or the pseudogene TRBV3-2) with TRBJ2-2; 8 positions match TRBD2. V gave up 0 bases and J gave up 4 bases; unmatched junction bases: 4. The CDR3 is 16 residues long. Germline CDR1 reads LGHDT; CDR2 reads YNNKEL (reference sequence). CDR3 in amino acids: CASSQDRRGVTGELFF. For the CDR3, the DNA is TGTGCCAGCAGCCAAGATCGGCGGGGGGTCACCGGGGAGCTGTTTTTT.

V usage is TRBV19 and J usage is TRBJ1-1, with 10 bases that match TRBD1. J was trimmed by 5 bases and V by 1 base; bases with no gene match: 7. This CDR3 is built from 16 residues. Germline V gene lookup returns CDR1 LNHDA and CDR2 SQIVND (reference sequence). CDR3 in amino acids: CASSIGGDRGGTEAFF. Written as DNA, the CDR3 is TGTGCCAGTAGTATAGGAGGGGACAGGGGCGGAACTGAAGCTTTCTTT.

This chain uses TRBV11-1 with TRBJ2-2; 7 nucleotides align to TRBD2. This CDR3 contains 14 residues. CDR1 is SGHAT and CDR2 is FQDESV in the germline V gene (reference sequence). V trimming: 7 bases; J trimming: 0 bases; junction bases outside the gene matches: 2. CDR3 sequence: CASMGGANTGELFF. The CDR3 DNA follows: TGTGCCAGCATGGGGGGGGCGAACACCGGGGAGCTGTTTTTT.

The gene calls are TRBV7-3 and TRBJ2-2, with D possibly matching TRBD1 (6 bases). Germline CDR1 SGHTA, CDR2 FQGTGA. The CDR3 contains 16 residues. V dropped 5 bases and J dropped 1 base, with 14 bases sitting between them. As DNA, the CDR3 is TGTGCCAGCAGCACGCCGGAAGGGGGGAACACCGGGGAGCTGTTTTTT. It is translated as CASSTPEGGNTGELFF.

This chain joins TRBV10-3 and TRBJ2-7, with D perhaps matching TRBD1 (6 bases). The V end lost 1 base, the J end lost 3 bases, and 7 bases lay between the germline ends. Germline-derived CDR1 and CDR2 are ENHRY and SYGVKD. There are 13 residues in the CDR3. This CDR3 reads CAISEYRDYEQYF. The CDR3 region has the DNA TGTGCCATCAGTGAGTACAGGGACTACGAGCAGTACTTC.

This chain links TRBV10-3 with TRBJ1-2; D perhaps matches TRBD1 (6 bases). Germline assignment: CDR1 ENHRY and CDR2 SYGVKD. This CDR3 is 14 amino acids long. V shed 4 bases and J shed 3 bases, with 12 bases lying between them. The CDR3: CAISVGWTDYGYTF. Written as DNA, the CDR3 is TGTGCCATCAGTGTGGGGTGGACAGACTATGGCTACACCTTC.

CDR3 in DNA: TGTGCCAGCAGCCCCCCAGGGGGCCGGCTAGAGACCCAGTACTTC. Protein sequence: CASSPPGGRLETQYF. This chain joins TRBV3-1 (or the pseudogene TRBV3-2) and TRBJ2-5; 8 bases fit TRBD1. The junction had 8 bases not matched to a gene; V was cut back by 4 bases and J by 4 bases. Germline V gene data show CDR1 as LGHDT and CDR2 as YNNKEL (reference sequence). The CDR3 extends over 15 amino acids.

V gene TRBV20-1 combines with J gene TRBJ1-1; D not certain. Trimming took off 4 bases at V and 8 bases at J, with 11 bases between the two ends. Germline-derived CDR1 and CDR2 are DFQATT and SNEGSKA (reference sequence). The length of the CDR3 is 11 residues. The CDR3 sequence: CSATSYSEAFF. The CDR3 region has the DNA TGCAGTGCTACGAGTTACAGCGAAGCTTTCTTT.

V gene TRBV3-1 (or the pseudogene TRBV3-2) combines with J gene TRBJ1-2; D gene ambiguous. Trimming removed 4 bases at V and 3 bases at J, with 12 bases between. Germline values: CDR1 LGHDT, CDR2 YNNKEL (reference sequence). The CDR3 has 14 amino acids. CDR3 nucleotide sequence: TGTGCCAGCAGCCGGAGTACACAAGACTATGGCTACACCTTC. Translation: CASSRSTQDYGYTF.

CDR3 nucleotide sequence: TGTGCCAGCAGCCAAAGGGACAGCTACACTGAAGCTTTCTTT. It encodes CASSQRDSYTEAFF. The chain has TRBV3-1 (or the pseudogene TRBV3-2) and TRBJ1-1; 7 nucleotides match TRBD1. Germline CDR1 and CDR2: LGHDT and YNNKEL (reference sequence). V lost 2 bases and J lost 3; bases outside the gene matches: 3. This CDR3 is 14 amino acids long.

This chain connects TRBV9 to TRBJ1-2, with D perhaps TRBD1 (5 bases). This CDR3 is built from 11 residues. Germline V gives CDR1 SGDLS, CDR2 YYNGEE. V lost 7 bases and J 8 bases, leaving 12 bases between the germline ends. CDR3 residues: CASGPRGGYTF. The CDR3 region has the DNA TGTGCCAGCGGCCCTCGGGGGGGCTACACCTTC.

This clone showed up just a few times. The chain employs TRBV10-3 and TRBJ2-3; 8 nucleotides line up with TRBD1. Germline CDR1 is ENHRY and CDR2 is SYGVKD. The CDR3 runs 14 residues. V lost 8 bases and J lost 0; bases outside the gene matches: 4. The CDR3 region is CAISDRASTDTQYF. The CDR3 DNA follows: TGTGCCATCTCGGACAGGGCTAGCACAGATACGCAGTATTTT.

This chain links TRBV7-2 with TRBJ2-7, with 10 bases fitting TRBD2. Trimming cost V 5 bases and J 4 bases; bases outside gene matches: 5. The CDR3 spans 14 residues. In germline, CDR1 is SGHTA, CDR2 FQGNSA. The CDR3: CASSAASGGYEQYF. The DNA for the CDR3 is TGTGCCAGCAGCGCCGCTAGCGGGGGATACGAGCAGTACTTC. Together with reference TRBV7-2 and TRBJ2-7, the CDR3 gives the full variable domain: GAGVSQSPSNKVTEKGKDVELRCDPISGHTALYWYRQSLGQGLEFLIYFQGNSAPDKSGLPSDRFSAERTGGSVSTLTIQRTQQEDSAVYLCASSAASGGYEQYFGPGTRLTVT.

CDR3 sequence reads: CASSVPPRETQYF. DNA for the CDR3: TGTGCCAGCAGTGTTCCCCCCCGTGAGACCCAGTACTTC. V gene TRBV2 combines with J gene TRBJ2-5; D unresolved. Trimming shortened V by 4 bases and J by 5 bases, and 11 bases separated the two germline ends. CDR1 and CDR2 (germline): SNHLY, FYNNEI. This CDR3 contains 13 residues.